These 28 T cell receptor beta chains came from one sample sequenced in a study of blood T cell repertoires in COVID-19. Produced via immunoSEQ multiplex PCR; TCRdb's table is partial and in-frame only. Of 80,000 to 100,000 clones in the sample, 80% are singletons; the top ten hold 10%. Sequencing was performed on peripheral blood. These receptors originate from a woman between 65 and 79 years old with acute or convalescent COVID-19.

This clone was counted a single time. This chain joins TRBV11-3 and TRBJ2-3; 12 bases are shared with TRBD2. CDR1 and CDR2 from the germline V gene are SGHNT and YENEEA. V shed 5 bases and J 7 bases; nucleotides not matched to a gene: 10. CDR3 size: 16 residues. CDR3 loop: CASSPTTSGGYHTQYF. For the CDR3, the DNA is TGTGCCAGCAGCCCCACCACTAGCGGGGGGTATCATACGCAGTATTTT.

This chain links TRBV11-2 with TRBJ2-2, with 12 nucleotides matching TRBD2. The CDR3 has 17 residues. The germline V gene encodes CDR1 SGHAT and CDR2 FQNNGV. V was clipped by 3 bases and J by 5 bases; unmatched bases: 7. Here the CDR3 DNA reads TGTGCCAGCAGCTTTCGTTTAGGGACTAGCGGGACCGGGGAGCTGTTTTTT. Translating it yields CASSFRLGTSGTGELFF.

The chain carries TRBV19 and TRBJ1-5, with TRBD1 matching 7 bases. Per the germline V gene, CDR1 is LNHDA and CDR2 is SQIVND (reference sequence). With 7 bases clipped from V and 6 bases from J, the junction kept 6 bases outside the gene matches. This CDR3 region has 13 residues. The CDR3: CASTTTGSQPQHF. The CDR3 nucleotides are TGTGCCAGTACCACGACAGGGAGTCAGCCCCAGCATTTT.

This chain links TRBV5-6 with TRBJ1-2, with D hard to call. Trimming removed 0 bases at V and 5 bases at J, with 11 bases between. CDR1 is SGHDT, CDR2 YYEEEE, per germline. CDR3 length: 14 residues. In DNA, the CDR3 is TGTGCCAGCAGCTTGGCCATGGCGGTATATGGCTACACCTTC. Residues: CASSLAMAVYGYTF.

Concerning this clone itself: The sample contains more than one DNA sequence encoding this CDR3. The chain links TRBV9 to TRBJ1-6; the match to TRBD1 covers 7 bases. This CDR3 is built from 14 residues. The junction had 3 bases not matched to a gene; V was cut back by 2 bases and J by 7 bases. Germline V CDR1 and CDR2: SGDLS, YYNGEE. The CDR3 loop is CASSVGTENSPLHF. Here the CDR3 DNA reads TGTGCCAGCAGCGTCGGGACAGAAAATTCACCCCTCCACTTT.

In its sample, this clone was seen a few times. V is TRBV28 and J is TRBJ1-6; 10 positions match TRBD1. The J segment lost 9 bases and the V segment lost 1 base, leaving 3 bases of the junction unmatched. The CDR3 length is 15 residues. Germline assignment: CDR1 MDHEN and CDR2 SYDVKM. CDR3 in DNA: TGTGCCAGCAGTTTATCGGGACAGGGGACTTCACCCCTCCACTTT. Translation: CASSLSGQGTSPLHF. Supplemented by reference TRBV28 and TRBJ1-6, the full variable domain reads DVKVTQSSRYLVKRTGEKVFLECVQDMDHENMFWYRQDPGLGLRLIYFSYDVKMKEKGDIPEGYSVSREKKERFSLILESASTNQTSMYLCASSLSGQGTSPLHFGNGTRLTVT.

A single count supports this clone. The genes are TRBV12-3 or TRBV12-4 and TRBJ1-2; D is possibly TRBD1 (5 bases). V was pared by 6 bases and J by 3 bases, with 11 bases between. The length of the CDR3 is 13 residues. The CDR3 bases are TGTGCCAGCAGCCCGGCAGGGTACTATGGCTACACCTTC. Residues: CASSPAGYYGYTF.

The genes are TRBV7-3 and TRBJ1-3, with D possibly matching TRBD1 (5 bases). The ends were cut back, 2 bases at V and 0 bases at J, with 11 bases in the middle. Germline V gene data show CDR1 as SGHTA and CDR2 as FQGTGA. The CDR3 totals 16 residues. CDR3 loop: CASSLAGIDSGNTIYF. The CDR3 DNA sequence: TGTGCCAGCAGCTTAGCAGGGATAGACTCTGGAAACACCATATATTTT.

The table lists this clone with a few counts. This chain uses TRBV7-3 with TRBJ2-6, with D possibly TRBD2 on 6 matching bases. V dropped 5 bases and J dropped 0 bases, with 17 bases sitting between them. This CDR3 spans 18 amino acids. Germline V gives CDR1 SGHTA, CDR2 FQGTGA. CDR3 amino acids: CASSPAGGFRSGANVLTF. As DNA, the CDR3 is TGTGCCAGCAGCCCGGCCGGGGGATTTCGCTCTGGGGCCAACGTCCTGACTTTC.

The chain is built from TRBV29-1 and TRBJ2-1, with 10 bases that match TRBD2. V dropped 6 bases and J dropped 7; count of bases not matched to a gene: 6. The CDR3 extends over 13 amino acids. Germline CDR1 and CDR2: SQVTM and ANQGSEA. The CDR3 protein is CSVAGGPSNEQFF. CDR3 coding DNA: TGCAGCGTAGCGGGAGGGCCGAGTAATGAGCAGTTCTTC.

The V and J genes are TRBV19 and TRBJ1-2, with TRBD1 as a possible D gene (6 bases). The V end lost 10 bases, the J end lost 6 bases, and 9 bases lay between the germline ends. The V gene's germline CDR1 is LNHDA and CDR2 SQIVND (reference sequence). The CDR3 sequence is 10 residues long. CDR3 in amino acids: CATRQDGYTF. The CDR3, as DNA: TGTGCCACCCGACAGGATGGCTACACCTTC.

The chain has TRBV9 and TRBJ2-5; TRBD2 agrees at 8 bases. This CDR3 region has 14 residues. Germline V gives CDR1 SGDLS, CDR2 YYNGEE. The junction had 4 bases not matched to a gene; V was cut back by 1 base and J by 5 bases. The CDR3 protein is CASSVSGGRETQYF. CDR3 nucleotides: TGTGCCAGCAGCGTAAGCGGGGGCAGGGAGACCCAGTACTTC.

The J gene is TRBJ1-2, the V gene TRBV28; 7 bases line up with TRBD1. The CDR3 totals 14 residues. Germline V gene sequence: CDR1 MDHEN, CDR2 SYDVKM. Trimming cost V 5 bases and J 8 bases; bases outside gene matches: 11. CDR3 region: CASSTRDRRKGYTF. CDR3 sequence (DNA): TGTGCCAGCAGTACCCGGGACAGACGGAAGGGCTACACCTTC.

The chain is built from TRBV12-3 or TRBV12-4 and TRBJ2-7; D possibly corresponds to TRBD1 (5 bases). V was clipped by 5 bases and J by 3 bases, with 5 bases between them. There are 11 residues in the CDR3. The CDR3, as DNA: TGTGCCAGCAGTACAGGCTACGAGCAGTACTTC. Protein product: CASSTGYEQYF.

This clone has a single count. V gene TRBV11-2 combines with J gene TRBJ1-5, with D possibly TRBD1 on 5 matching bases. The CDR3 spans 18 residues. With 5 bases removed from V and 0 bases from J, the gap between germline ends came to 20 bases. From germline, CDR1 is SGHAT and CDR2 FQNNGV. CDR3 sequence (DNA): TGTGCCAGCAGCCCTCCAAGGGTCAGGGAACCTAGCAATCAGCCCCAGCATTTT. This translates into CASSPPRVREPSNQPQHF.

The V call is TRBV6-5, the J call TRBJ2-3; the match to TRBD2 covers 10 bases. Germline V lookup: CDR1 MNHEY, CDR2 SVGAGI. The V segment lost 6 bases and the J segment 6 bases; nucleotides outside the gene matches: 9. This CDR3 is built from 15 residues. The CDR3 DNA follows: TGTGCCAGCAGGGGTAGCGGGAGGATTATGGATACGCAGTATTTT. The encoded protein is CASRGSGRIMDTQYF.

The V gene is TRBV19, the J gene TRBJ2-7; 8 bases are a match to TRBD2. Per the germline V gene, CDR1 is LNHDA and CDR2 is SQIVND (reference sequence). With 6 bases clipped from V and 0 bases from J, the junction kept 7 bases outside the gene matches. The CDR3 runs to 15 residues. The CDR3 bases are TGTGCCAGTAGCCCTAGGCGGGGGGCCTCCTACGAGCAGTACTTC. Protein: CASSPRRGASYEQYF.

The chain couples TRBV20-1 to TRBJ2-2, with D hard to call. The CDR3 spans 12 residues. Germline V gene sequence: CDR1 DFQATT, CDR2 SNEGSKA (reference sequence). V gave up 3 bases and J gave up 7 bases, with 9 bases separating them. The CDR3 sequence: CSASSSNGELFF. The CDR3 DNA is TGCAGTGCTAGTAGCTCGAACGGGGAGCTGTTTTTT.

The chain combines TRBV2 with TRBJ2-3, with TRBD2 matching 11 bases. This CDR3 has 16 residues. CDR1 is SNHLY and CDR2 is FYNNEI in the germline V gene. J gave up 3 bases and V 5 bases, and 7 bases lay outside the gene matches. The CDR3 nucleotides are TGTGCCAGCAGTCACCGTACTAGCGGGGGAACAGATACGCAGTATTTT. Translated, it gives CASSHRTSGGTDTQYF.

The chain is built from TRBV2 and TRBJ2-7; D may be TRBD1 (5 bases). Germline V gene data show CDR1 as SNHLY and CDR2 as FYNNEI. Trimming took off 2 bases at V and 2 bases at J, with 7 bases between the two ends. This CDR3 contains 13 residues. The DNA for the CDR3 is TGTGCCAGCAGTGAAATCAGGGCCTACGAGCAGTACTTC. Amino acid sequence: CASSEIRAYEQYF.

This chain links TRBV5-1 with TRBJ2-3, with TRBD1 matching 8 bases. Germline V lookup: CDR1 SGHRS, CDR2 YFSETQ. V shed 0 bases and J 2 bases; nucleotides not matched to a gene: 14. The CDR3 has 19 amino acids. CDR3: CASSLAPGGEIPPTDTQYF. The CDR3 nucleotides are TGCGCCAGCAGCTTGGCCCCAGGGGGCGAAATTCCCCCCACAGATACGCAGTATTTT. Complete variable domain (other parts from reference TRBV5-1 and TRBJ2-3): KAGVTQTPRYLIKTRGQQVTLSCSPISGHRSVSWYQQTPGQGLQFLFEYFSETQRNKGNFPGRFSGRQFSNSRSEMNVSTLELGDSALYLCASSLAPGGEIPPTDTQYFGPGTRLTVL.

The chain employs TRBV2 and TRBJ1-4, with D hard to call. The V end was cut by 3 bases, the J end by 10 bases, with 15 bases between. The V gene's germline CDR1 is SNHLY and CDR2 FYNNEI. This CDR3 contains 14 residues. The CDR3 loop reads CASSEYVTLRKLFF. CDR3 DNA: TGTGCCAGCAGTGAGTATGTGACACTCCGAAAACTGTTTTTT. The full variable domain, completed using reference TRBV2 and TRBJ1-4, is EPEVTQTPSHQVTQMGQEVILRCVPISNHLYFYWYRQILGQKVEFLVSFYNNEISEKSEIFDDQFSVERPDGSNFTLKIRSTKLEDSAMYFCASSEYVTLRKLFFGSGTQLSVL.

This clone was counted at least ten times. The chain combines TRBV7-9 with TRBJ2-3; D is unresolved. V lost 1 base and J 0 bases, leaving 14 bases between the germline ends. The CDR3 extends over 17 amino acids. The germline gives CDR1 SEHNR, CDR2 FQNEAQ (reference sequence). The CDR3 DNA reads TGTGCCAGCAGCTTAGATCTCAGTGATTCTAGCACAGATACGCAGTATTTT. Translating it yields CASSLDLSDSSTDTQYF.

The genes are TRBV19 and TRBJ2-3; D might be TRBD1 (5 bases). V lost 3 bases and J 1 base, leaving 11 bases between the germline ends. The CDR3 consists of 15 residues. Per the germline V gene, CDR1 is LNHDA and CDR2 is SQIVND (reference sequence). The CDR3 DNA is TGTGCCAGTAGTATGAAGGGGCATGGCACAGATACGCAGTATTTT. This gives the protein CASSMKGHGTDTQYF. The full variable domain, in which reference TRBV19 and TRBJ2-3 provide the parts outside the CDR3, is DGGITQSPKYLFRKEGQNVTLSCEQNLNHDAMYWYRQDPGQGLRLIYYSQIVNDFQKGDIAEGYSVSREKKESFPLTVTSAQKNPTAFYLCASSMKGHGTDTQYFGPGTRLTVL.

V and J are TRBV30 and TRBJ1-1; 8 nucleotides align to TRBD1. The CDR3 has 13 residues. Germline V gene sequence: CDR1 GTSNPN, CDR2 SVGIG (reference sequence). With 7 bases clipped from V and 3 bases from J, the junction kept 7 bases outside the gene matches. CDR3 sequence reads: CASKDRVDTEAFF. The DNA of the CDR3 is TGTGCCTCCAAGGACAGGGTGGACACTGAAGCTTTCTTT.

The chain links TRBV2 to TRBJ2-1, with TRBD2 identical over 9 bases. CDR3 length: 18 amino acids. After removal of 6 bases from V and 0 bases from J, the junction contained 12 bases not matched to a gene. Germline V CDR1 and CDR2: SNHLY, FYNNEI. CDR3 region: CASRIIDSGGSSYNEQFF. The CDR3 DNA follows: TGTGCCAGCAGAATTATAGATAGCGGGGGTAGCTCCTACAATGAGCAGTTCTTC.

The V call is TRBV19, the J call TRBJ2-4; D is uncertain. The germline V gene encodes CDR1 LNHDA and CDR2 SQIVND (reference sequence). Trimming cost V 3 bases and J 13 bases, with 10 bases left between them. This CDR3 spans 11 amino acids. CDR3 nucleotide sequence: TGTGCCAGTAGTATTGGGCAGGCACAGTACTTC. Its translation is CASSIGQAQYF. Combining the CDR3 with reference TRBV19 and TRBJ2-4 gives the whole variable domain DGGITQSPKYLFRKEGQNVTLSCEQNLNHDAMYWYRQDPGQGLRLIYYSQIVNDFQKGDIAEGYSVSREKKESFPLTVTSAQKNPTAFYLCASSIGQAQYFGAGTRLSVL.

The chain couples TRBV7-2 to TRBJ2-5, with D perhaps TRBD2 (7 bases). This CDR3 contains 16 residues. Germline V gene lookup returns CDR1 SGHTA and CDR2 FQGNSA. The ends were cut back, 7 bases at V and 4 bases at J, with 22 bases in the middle. The CDR3 bases are TGTGCCAGCACCCTAAGGGGGGGGGCCTTTTCAGAGACCCAGTACTTC. Translation gives CASTLRGGAFSETQYF.